This entry lists 30 T cell receptor beta chains sequenced from one sample in a study of CD8+CD57+ T cells in acquired aplastic anemia. TCR beta VDJ and CDR3 were profiled, and genomic DNA was the template. A single record per CDR3 protein comes from TCRdb applying MiXCR to the reads. The table has hundreds of thousands of distinct CDR3 sequences, 55% to 75% seen once. The sequencing input was sorted CD4+, CD8+, or CD8+CD57+ T cells (not recorded which) from PBMCs. These receptors originate from a human donor in good health, serving as a control.

J is TRBJ1-4 and V is TRBV14, with D perhaps TRBD1 (5 bases). V lost 0 bases and J 7 bases, leaving 18 bases between the germline ends. Germline CDR1 reads SGHDN; CDR2 reads FVKESK. CDR3 length equals 17 residues. The CDR3 loop is CASSQDQGGEIGEKLFF. CDR3 in DNA: TGTGCCAGCAGCCAAGATCAGGGTGGGGAAATCGGTGAAAAACTGTTTTTT.

The V gene is TRBV5-1, the J gene TRBJ2-3, with D tentatively TRBD1 or TRBD2 (5 bases each). The CDR3 loop spans 15 amino acids. V gave up 1 base and J gave up 1 base, with 10 bases separating them. Germline CDR1 reads SGHRS; CDR2 reads YFSETQ. The CDR3 loop reads CASSLSGAGTDTQYF. In nucleotides, the CDR3 is TGCGCCAGCAGCTTGTCCGGGGCTGGCACAGATACGCAGTATTTT.

Comment on this clonotype: Lacking the conserved final phenylalanine or tryptophan, this CDR3 likely reflects a read error. It is unclear where the CDR3 begins or ends on the DNA, so no DNA is shown, and the CDR3 is as TCRdb lists it. The chain combines TRBV7-6 with TRBJ2-3; the D segment call TRBD1 is taken from the table without a DNA check. From germline, CDR1 is SGHVS and CDR2 FNYEAQ. The CDR3 region is 13 residues in length, termini included. The CDR3 sequence is CASSAVSTGSWYL.

This clonotype showed up just a few times. A read error may explain this, as a much larger clone is one base away. This chain uses TRBV6-5 with TRBJ1-3, with D unclear. Germline CDR1 and CDR2: MNHEY and SVGAGI. This CDR3 has 15 amino acids. The CDR3 DNA reads as TGTGTCAGCAGAGACACGGGATACTCTGGAAACACCATATATTTT. This gives the protein CVSRDTGYSGNTIYF.

As for this clonotype: Relative to the germline gene, one junction end is altered; a read error may explain this. The rearrangement joins TRBV7-3 to TRBJ2-6; weak D call: TRBD2 (7 bases). Germline V gene data show CDR1 as SGHTA and CDR2 as FQGTGA. This CDR3 spans 16 amino acids. CDR3: CASSVSSGAGAYVLTF. CDR3 DNA: TGTGCCAGCAGTGTATCCTCCGGTGCGGGGGCCTACGTGCTGACTTTC.

With respect to this clonotype: Germline is not matched at one junction end, which may reflect a read error. The chain couples TRBV20-1 to TRBJ1-2, with 7 positions matching TRBD1. Germline-derived CDR1 and CDR2 are DFQATT and SNEGSKA (reference sequence). The CDR3 has 13 amino acids. In DNA form, the CDR3 reads TGCAGCGCTAGCGGACAGGCAGATACGCGCTACACCTTC. Translated: CSASGQADTRYTF.

The CDR3 loop reads CASSLGTTSGPYF. The CDR3 coding sequence is TGTGCCAGCAGCTTAGGCACAACATCCGGGCCGTACTTC. The V call is TRBV7-8, the J call TRBJ2-7, with D hard to call. Germline V gene data show CDR1 as SGHVS and CDR2 as FQNEAQ. V was clipped by 1 base and J by 12 bases, with 16 bases between them. The CDR3 contains 13 residues.

V and J are TRBV15 and TRBJ2-1; 14 nucleotides match TRBD2. The CDR3 totals 17 residues. Per germline, CDR1 LNHNV and CDR2 YYDKDF (reference sequence). Germline trimming cut 5 bases from V and 1 base from J; bases unmatched to any gene: 4. CDR3: CATSETSGGVSYNEQFF. The CDR3 DNA follows: TGTGCCACCAGCGAGACTAGCGGGGGGGTTTCCTACAATGAGCAGTTCTTC.

The V and J genes are TRBV19 and TRBJ1-5, with D possibly matching TRBD1 (5 bases). CDR1 and CDR2 (germline): LNHDA, SQIVND (reference sequence). CDR3 length: 11 amino acids. The ends were cut back, 4 bases at V and 14 bases at J, with 12 bases in the middle. The CDR3 nucleotides read TGTGCCAGTAGTAGGGGGGACTACGAGCATTTT. This sequence encodes CASSRGDYEHF.

The rearrangement joins TRBV7-3 to TRBJ2-3; D might be TRBD2 (5 bases). This CDR3 is 16 amino acids long. Trimming took 5 bases from V and 12 from J, leaving 27 bases between them. Germline V gene sequence: CDR1 SGHTA, CDR2 FQGTGA. The CDR3 nucleotides are TGTGCCAGCAGCCTAGGTTCCGACTATGGCTACACCTTCCAGTATTTT. Protein product: CASSLGSDYGYTFQYF.

The chain carries TRBV12-3 or TRBV12-4 and TRBJ2-7, with 9 bases lining up with TRBD1. The CDR3 has 16 amino acids. V shed 1 base, J shed 3 bases, and the junction held 7 bases outside the gene matches. This CDR3 reads CASSLGWTGDHYEQYF. The CDR3 DNA is TGTGCCAGCAGTTTAGGATGGACAGGGGATCACTACGAGCAGTACTTC.

The sample holds many counts of this clonotype. The rearrangement joins TRBV4-1 to TRBJ2-5; D remains unclear. CDR1 and CDR2 from the germline V gene are MGHRA and YSYEKL. V was pared by 0 bases and J by 4 bases, with 15 bases between. The CDR3 loop spans 16 amino acids. The CDR3 region is CASSQDLVKGRETQYF. In DNA, the CDR3 is TGCGCCAGCAGCCAAGATTTGGTTAAGGGTAGAGAGACCCAGTACTTC.

This chain joins TRBV29-1 and TRBJ2-2; weak D call: TRBD1 (5 bases). CDR3 size: 14 residues. V was pared by 6 bases and J by 4 bases, with 15 bases between. Germline CDR1 is SQVTM and CDR2 is ANQGSEA. For the CDR3, the DNA is TGCAGCGTAAGGGGCGCCTCCAGCACCGGGGAGCTGTTTTTT. Translated, it gives CSVRGASSTGELFF.

For this clonotype: The CDR3 end shows no conserved phenylalanine or tryptophan, and so a read error is likely. The limits of the CDR3 on the DNA are not certain, so only TCRdb's listed CDR3 is given. The rearrangement links TRBV20-1 to TRBJ2-7; the table's D gene call, TRBD1, was not cross checked with the DNA. The CDR3 has 10 residues if both end residues are counted. From germline, CDR1 is DFQATT and CDR2 SNEGSKA (reference sequence). The CDR3 reads CAGAADEEKL.

V and J are TRBV5-1 and TRBJ1-6; D call uncertain. Looked up from germline, CDR1 is SGHRS and CDR2 is YFSETQ. The CDR3 length is 16 residues. The V and J ends lost 0 bases and 5 bases respectively, with 12 bases between them. The CDR3 DNA sequence: TGCGCCAGCAGCTTGGGAGGGAGGGATCATAATTCACCCCTCCACTTT. Translated, it gives CASSLGGRDHNSPLHF.

The chain joins TRBV24-1 to TRBJ2-2; TRBD2 matches 9 bases. The trim removed 4 bases at V and 2 bases at J, leaving 7 bases unmatched. The length of the CDR3 is 17 residues. Germline assignment: CDR1 KGHDR and CDR2 SFDVKD. CDR3 in DNA: TGTGCCACCAGTGACCCGGGCCTAGCGGGAAACACCGGGGAGCTGTTTTTT. Translation gives CATSDPGLAGNTGELFF.

The chain is built from TRBV20-1 and TRBJ1-2; the D gene is possibly TRBD1 (5 bases). CDR1 is DFQATT and CDR2 is SNEGSKA in the germline V gene (reference sequence). The V gene lost 1 base and the J gene lost 5 bases, with 17 bases spanning the gap. This CDR3 has 15 amino acids. The CDR3 DNA reads as TGCAGTGCTAGAGGGCTCAGGGCTAGTTTTTATGGCTACACCTTC. This encodes CSARGLRASFYGYTF.

With regard to this clonotype: At one of its ends the junction is not consistent with the germline gene, which may arise from a read error. The rearrangement joins TRBV7-2 to TRBJ2-1, with D perhaps TRBD1 (6 bases). Germline V gene sequence: CDR1 SGHTA, CDR2 FQGNSA. The CDR3 runs 12 residues. The CDR3 DNA reads TGTGCCAGCAGCTCCAGGGGTCGTGAGACCTACTTC. Translated, it gives CASSSRGRETYF.

This chain connects TRBV9 to TRBJ1-6, with D perhaps TRBD1 (5 bases). This CDR3 is built from 15 residues. V shed 6 bases and J shed 7 bases, with 17 bases lying between them. The germline V gene encodes CDR1 SGDLS and CDR2 YYNGEE. CDR3 DNA: TGTGCCAGCACCGGGACCGGGTGGTGGAATTCACCCCTCCACTTT. It encodes CASTGTGWWNSPLHF.

Points on this clonotype: Its ends do not fully match the called genes, so a read error is possible. The V gene is TRBV7-9, the J gene TRBJ2-1; perhaps TRBD1 as D (7 bases). Per the germline V gene, CDR1 is SEHNR and CDR2 is FQNEAQ (reference sequence). The CDR3 has 17 residues. The CDR3 protein is CASSLAAGQGVQYEQFF. CDR3 nucleotide sequence: TGTGCTAGCAGCTTAGCGGCAGGGCAGGGGGTTCAGTACGAGCAGTTCTTC.

In DNA, the CDR3 is TGTGCCAGCAGTGATTGGCAGGGCTACGAGCAGTACTTC. It is translated as CASSDWQGYEQYF. The chain carries TRBV6-5 and TRBJ2-7, with a tentative D call TRBD1 (5 bases). Trimming stripped 5 bases from V and 3 bases from J, with 11 bases between. This CDR3 contains 13 residues. CDR1 is MNHEY and CDR2 is SVGAGI in the germline V gene.

This chain links TRBV7-3 with TRBJ1-5; D is uncertain. Germline assignment: CDR1 SGHTA and CDR2 FQGTGA. CDR3 length: 13 amino acids. The V end lost 6 bases, the J end lost 12 bases, and 18 bases lay between the germline ends. The chain's CDR3 is CASSAEFNHDQHF. CDR3 nucleotide sequence: TGTGCCAGCAGTGCGGAATTCAATCATGACCAGCATTTT.

This clonotype was recorded at least ten times. The chain has TRBV25-1 and TRBJ1-6; the match to TRBD1 covers 7 bases. V trimming: 8 bases; J trimming: 8 bases; junction bases outside the gene matches: 9. The germline V gene has CDR1 MGHDK and CDR2 SYGVNS. The CDR3 runs 14 residues. In nucleotides, the CDR3 is TGTGCCAGCGCCCTCGGACAGGCTTATTCACCCCTCCACTTT. The encoded protein is CASALGQAYSPLHF.

To note about this clonotype: A junction boundary mismatches the germline segment, possibly from a read error. The chain employs TRBV7-2 and TRBJ2-1; 7 nucleotides agree with TRBD2. The CDR3 totals 14 residues. Germline lookup yields CDR1 SGHTA and CDR2 FQGNSA. The DNA of the CDR3 is TGTGCCAGCAGCTTAGAGGGGCTAGCGGAGGATGAGCACTTC. It codes for CASSLEGLAEDEHF.

The chain employs TRBV19 and TRBJ1-2; D is unresolved. This CDR3 comprises 14 residues. Germline CDR1 is LNHDA and CDR2 is SQIVND (reference sequence). The V and J ends lost 3 bases and 5 bases respectively, with 13 bases between them. CDR3 sequence reads: CASSIPQMSYGYTF. DNA of the CDR3: TGTGCCAGTAGTATCCCTCAGATGTCTTATGGCTACACCTTC.

The J gene is TRBJ2-3, the V gene TRBV20-1; TRBD1 or TRBD2 may be the D gene (5 bases each). The CDR3 runs to 15 residues. Looked up from germline, CDR1 is DFQATT and CDR2 is SNEGSKA (reference sequence). The V and J ends lost 6 bases and 2 bases respectively, with 18 bases between them. The CDR3 DNA reads TGCAGTGCCGCGACTAACGGGGCCAACACAGATACGCAGTATTTT. It yields the protein CSAATNGANTDTQYF.

The table lists this clonotype with a count of one. The CDR3 coding sequence is TGTGCCAGCACCACACTAGCGGGGGGGGGTCAGGACTACGAGCAGTACTTC. This gives the protein CASTTLAGGGQDYEQYF. V is TRBV5-5 and J is TRBJ2-7, with 13 bases identical to TRBD2. V lost 6 bases, J lost 3 bases, and 12 bases stayed unmatched. Germline V gene data show CDR1 as SGHKS and CDR2 as YYEKEE (reference sequence). The CDR3 is made up of 17 amino acids.

This clonotype was recorded many times. The chain couples TRBV12-3 or TRBV12-4 to TRBJ2-7; D unresolved. The CDR3 spans 12 residues. Between the trimmed V and J ends, which lost 3 bases and 2 bases, there was a span of 5 bases. The CDR3 DNA reads TGTGCCAGCAGTTTCACAGCCTACGAGCAGTACTTC. Its protein product is CASSFTAYEQYF.

The genes are TRBV7-2 and TRBJ1-6; weak D call: TRBD1 (5 bases). Per germline, CDR1 SGHTA and CDR2 FQGNSA. The CDR3 length is 16 residues. V dropped 3 bases and J dropped 13 bases, with 22 bases sitting between them. CDR3 nucleotides: TGTGCCAGCAGCTTTTTTGTGCAGGGCAATCAGCCCCCCCTCCACTTT. Its translation is CASSFFVQGNQPPLHF.

This chain links TRBV25-1 with TRBJ2-7; D may be TRBD2 (5 bases). The CDR3 is 15 amino acids. Trimming took off 7 bases at V and 2 bases at J, with 18 bases between the two ends. Germline CDR1 is MGHDK and CDR2 is SYGVNS. DNA for the CDR3: TGTGCCAGCAACAGAAAAAAGACGGGGACCTACGAGCAGTACTTC. Protein product: CASNRKKTGTYEQYF.